This T cell receptor beta chain was profiled in a study of T cells after yellow fever vaccination. Study findings and constraints: A small proportion of clonotypes was detected in both the CD4 and CD8 compartments.

The J segment lost 6 bases and the V segment lost 9 bases, leaving 4 bases of the junction unmatched. The CDR3 sequence is 12 residues long. Germline V gene sequence: CDR1 KGHDR, CDR2 SFDVKD. TCRdb re-analysed the 5' RACE reads in MiXCR, keeping a single row per CDR3 protein. The data contain about 210,000 distinct CDR3 sequences, more than 3% of them seen just once; the ten biggest clones take up roughly 3%. This clonotype was counted ten times or more. Antigen: not known. The sequence was obtained from a man between 18 and 29 years old who received the YFV17D yellow fever vaccine. This specimen was CD4+ T cells sorted from PBMCs, taken 10 days after the yellow fever booster vaccination. The V and J genes are TRBV24-1 and TRBJ2-1; 7 nucleotides match TRBD1. CDR3 sequence reads: CATSGQINEQFF. The CDR3 DNA reads as TGTGCCACCTCGGGACAGATCAATGAGCAGTTCTTC.